This TCR beta chain was sequenced for a study of technical replicates of blood from a handful of donors. The CDR3 contains 15 residues. Some clones are missing from TCRdb's copy, which holds only in-frame ones; the method was immunoSEQ multiplex PCR. The table has about 70,000 clones, around 88% seen once; the top ten hold more than 5%. The material sequenced was PBMCs. This sequence joins TRBV21-1 and TRBJ1-5; the DNA was not used to check the table's D call, TRBD1. TRBV21-1 constitutes a pseudogene. The source of this sequence is a human donor in good health. Some clones in this sample may be carry-over from other donors' samples. CDR3 region: CASSKEGTGDQPQHF. CDR3 nucleotide sequence: TGTGCCAGCAGCAAAGAAGGGACAGGAGATCAGCCCCAGCATTTT.